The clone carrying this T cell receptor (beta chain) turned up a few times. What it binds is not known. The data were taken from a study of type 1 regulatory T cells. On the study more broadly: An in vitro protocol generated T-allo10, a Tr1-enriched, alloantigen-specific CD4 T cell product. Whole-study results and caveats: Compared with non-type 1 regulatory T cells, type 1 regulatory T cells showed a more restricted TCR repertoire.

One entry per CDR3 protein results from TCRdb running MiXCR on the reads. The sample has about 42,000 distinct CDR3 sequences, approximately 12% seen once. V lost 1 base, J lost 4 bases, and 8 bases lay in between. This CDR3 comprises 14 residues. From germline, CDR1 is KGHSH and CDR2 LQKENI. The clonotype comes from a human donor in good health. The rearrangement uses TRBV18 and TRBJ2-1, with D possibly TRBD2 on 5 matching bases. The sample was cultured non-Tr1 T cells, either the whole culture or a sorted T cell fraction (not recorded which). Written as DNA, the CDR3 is TGTGCCAGCTCACCACTCGAGGGTTACAATGAGCAGTTCTTC. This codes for CASSPLEGYNEQFF.